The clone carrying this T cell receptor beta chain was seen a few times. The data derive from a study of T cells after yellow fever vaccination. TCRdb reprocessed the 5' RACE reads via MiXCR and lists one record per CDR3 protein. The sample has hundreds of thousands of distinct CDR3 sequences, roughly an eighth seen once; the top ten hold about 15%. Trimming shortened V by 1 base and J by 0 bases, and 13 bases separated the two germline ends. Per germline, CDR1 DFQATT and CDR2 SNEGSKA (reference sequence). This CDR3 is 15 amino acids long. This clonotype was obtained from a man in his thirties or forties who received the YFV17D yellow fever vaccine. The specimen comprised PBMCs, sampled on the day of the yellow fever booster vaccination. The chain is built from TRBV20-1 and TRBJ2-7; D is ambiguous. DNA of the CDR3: TGCAGTGCTAGAGGGACCGGCGTAGGCTCCTACGAGCAGTACTTC. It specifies CSARGTGVGSYEQYF.